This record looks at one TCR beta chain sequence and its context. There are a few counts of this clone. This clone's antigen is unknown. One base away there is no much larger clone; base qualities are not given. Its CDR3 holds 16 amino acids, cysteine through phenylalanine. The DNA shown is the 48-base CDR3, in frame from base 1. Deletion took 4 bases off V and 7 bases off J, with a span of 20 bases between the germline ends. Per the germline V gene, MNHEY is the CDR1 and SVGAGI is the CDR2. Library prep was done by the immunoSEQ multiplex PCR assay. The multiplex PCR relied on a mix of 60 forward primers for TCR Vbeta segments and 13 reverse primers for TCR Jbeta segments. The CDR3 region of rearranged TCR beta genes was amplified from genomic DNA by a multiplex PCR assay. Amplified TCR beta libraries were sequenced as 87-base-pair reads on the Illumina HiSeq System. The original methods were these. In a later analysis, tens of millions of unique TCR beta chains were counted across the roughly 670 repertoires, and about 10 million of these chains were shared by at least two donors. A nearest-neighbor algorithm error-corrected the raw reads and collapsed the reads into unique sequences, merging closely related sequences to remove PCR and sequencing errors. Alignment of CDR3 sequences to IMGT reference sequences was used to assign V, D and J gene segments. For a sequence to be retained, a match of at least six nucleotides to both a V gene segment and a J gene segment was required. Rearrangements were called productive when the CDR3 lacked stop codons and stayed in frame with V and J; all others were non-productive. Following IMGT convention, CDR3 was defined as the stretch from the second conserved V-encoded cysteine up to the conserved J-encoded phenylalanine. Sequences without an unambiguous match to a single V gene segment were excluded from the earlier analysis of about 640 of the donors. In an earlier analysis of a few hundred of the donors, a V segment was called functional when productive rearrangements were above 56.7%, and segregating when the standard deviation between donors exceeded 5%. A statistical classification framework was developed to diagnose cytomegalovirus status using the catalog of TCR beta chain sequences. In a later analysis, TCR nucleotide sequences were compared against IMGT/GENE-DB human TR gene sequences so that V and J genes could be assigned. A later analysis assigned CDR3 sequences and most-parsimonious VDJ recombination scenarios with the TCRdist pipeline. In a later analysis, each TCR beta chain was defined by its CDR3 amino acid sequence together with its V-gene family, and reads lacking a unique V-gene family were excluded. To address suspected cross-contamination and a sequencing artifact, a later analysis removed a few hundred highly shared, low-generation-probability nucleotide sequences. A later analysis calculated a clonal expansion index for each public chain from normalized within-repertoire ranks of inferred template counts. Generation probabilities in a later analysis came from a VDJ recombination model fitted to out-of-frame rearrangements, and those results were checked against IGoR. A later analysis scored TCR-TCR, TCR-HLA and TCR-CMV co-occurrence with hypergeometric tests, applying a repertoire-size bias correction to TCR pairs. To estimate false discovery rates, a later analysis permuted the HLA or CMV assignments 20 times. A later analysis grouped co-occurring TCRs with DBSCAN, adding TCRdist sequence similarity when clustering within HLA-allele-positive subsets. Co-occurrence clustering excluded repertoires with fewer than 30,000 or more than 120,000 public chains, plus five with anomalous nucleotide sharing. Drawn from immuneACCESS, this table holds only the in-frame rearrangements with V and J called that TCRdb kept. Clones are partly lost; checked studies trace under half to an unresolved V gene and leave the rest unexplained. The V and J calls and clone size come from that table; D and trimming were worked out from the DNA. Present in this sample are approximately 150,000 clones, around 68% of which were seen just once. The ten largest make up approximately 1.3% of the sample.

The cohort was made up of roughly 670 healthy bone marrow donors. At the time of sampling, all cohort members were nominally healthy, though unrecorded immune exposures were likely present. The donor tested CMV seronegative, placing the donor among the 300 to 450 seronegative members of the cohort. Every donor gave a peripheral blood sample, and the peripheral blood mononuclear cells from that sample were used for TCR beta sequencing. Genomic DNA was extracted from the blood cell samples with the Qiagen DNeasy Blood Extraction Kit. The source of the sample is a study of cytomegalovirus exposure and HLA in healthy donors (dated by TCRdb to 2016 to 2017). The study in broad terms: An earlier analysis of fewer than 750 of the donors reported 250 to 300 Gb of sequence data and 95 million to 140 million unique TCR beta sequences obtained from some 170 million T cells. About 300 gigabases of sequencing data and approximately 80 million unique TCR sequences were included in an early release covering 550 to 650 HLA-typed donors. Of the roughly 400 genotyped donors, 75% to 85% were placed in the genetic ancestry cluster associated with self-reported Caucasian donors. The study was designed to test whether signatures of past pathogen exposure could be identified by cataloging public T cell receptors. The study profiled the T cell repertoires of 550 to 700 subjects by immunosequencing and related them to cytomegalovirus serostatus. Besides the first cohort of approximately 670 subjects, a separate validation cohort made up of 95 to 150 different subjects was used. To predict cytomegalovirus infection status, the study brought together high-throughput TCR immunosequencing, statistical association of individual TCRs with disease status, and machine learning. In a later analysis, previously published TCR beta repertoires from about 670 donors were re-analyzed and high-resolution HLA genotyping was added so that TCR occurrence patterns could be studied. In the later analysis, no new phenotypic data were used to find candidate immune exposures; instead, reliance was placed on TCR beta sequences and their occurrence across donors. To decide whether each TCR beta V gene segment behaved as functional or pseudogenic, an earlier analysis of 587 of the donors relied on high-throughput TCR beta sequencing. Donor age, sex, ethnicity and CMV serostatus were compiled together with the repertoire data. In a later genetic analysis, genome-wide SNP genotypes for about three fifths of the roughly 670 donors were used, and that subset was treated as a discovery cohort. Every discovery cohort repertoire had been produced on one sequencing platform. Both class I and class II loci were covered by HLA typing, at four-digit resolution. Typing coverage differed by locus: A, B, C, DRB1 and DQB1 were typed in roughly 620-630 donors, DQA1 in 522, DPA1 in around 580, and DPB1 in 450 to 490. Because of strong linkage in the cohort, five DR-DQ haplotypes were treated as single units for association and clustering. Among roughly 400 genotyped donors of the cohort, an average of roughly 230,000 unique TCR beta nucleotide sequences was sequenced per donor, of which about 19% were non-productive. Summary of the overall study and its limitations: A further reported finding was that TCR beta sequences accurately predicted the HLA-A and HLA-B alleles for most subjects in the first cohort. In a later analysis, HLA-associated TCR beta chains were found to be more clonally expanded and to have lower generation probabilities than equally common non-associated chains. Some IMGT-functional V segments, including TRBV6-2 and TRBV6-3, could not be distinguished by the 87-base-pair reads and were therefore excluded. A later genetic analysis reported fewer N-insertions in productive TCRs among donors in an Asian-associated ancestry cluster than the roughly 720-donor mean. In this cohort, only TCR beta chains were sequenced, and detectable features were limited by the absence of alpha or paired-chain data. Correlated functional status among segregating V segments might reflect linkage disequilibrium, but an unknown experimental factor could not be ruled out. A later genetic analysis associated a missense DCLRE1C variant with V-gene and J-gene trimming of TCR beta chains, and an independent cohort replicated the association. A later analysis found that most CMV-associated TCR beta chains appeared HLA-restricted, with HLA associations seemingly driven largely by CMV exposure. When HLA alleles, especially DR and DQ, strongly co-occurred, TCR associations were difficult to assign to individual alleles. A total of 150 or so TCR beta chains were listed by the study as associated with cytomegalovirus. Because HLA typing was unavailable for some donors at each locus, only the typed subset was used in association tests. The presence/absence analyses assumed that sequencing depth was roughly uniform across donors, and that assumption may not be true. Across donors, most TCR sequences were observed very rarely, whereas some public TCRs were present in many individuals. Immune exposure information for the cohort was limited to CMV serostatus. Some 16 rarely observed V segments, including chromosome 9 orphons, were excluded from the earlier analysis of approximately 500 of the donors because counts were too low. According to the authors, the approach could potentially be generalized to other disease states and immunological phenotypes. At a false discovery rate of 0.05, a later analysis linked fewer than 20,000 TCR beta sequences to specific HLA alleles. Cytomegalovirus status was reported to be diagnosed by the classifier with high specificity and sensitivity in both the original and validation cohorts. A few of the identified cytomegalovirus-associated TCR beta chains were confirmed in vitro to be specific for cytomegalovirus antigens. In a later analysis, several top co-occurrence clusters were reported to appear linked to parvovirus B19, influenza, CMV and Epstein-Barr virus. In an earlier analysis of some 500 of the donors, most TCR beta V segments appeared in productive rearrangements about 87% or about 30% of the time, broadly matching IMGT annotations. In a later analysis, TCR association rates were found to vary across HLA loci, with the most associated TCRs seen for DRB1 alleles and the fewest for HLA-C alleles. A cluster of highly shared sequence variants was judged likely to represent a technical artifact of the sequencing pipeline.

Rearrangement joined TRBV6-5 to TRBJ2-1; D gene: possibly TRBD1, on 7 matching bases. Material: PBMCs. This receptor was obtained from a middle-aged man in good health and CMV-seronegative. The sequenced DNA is TGTGCCAGCAGTTCGTTAGGGACAGAAGGACTAAATGAGCAGTTCTTC. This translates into CASSSLGTEGLNEQFF.